This T cell receptor (beta chain) was obtained from a study of CD8 T cells in Susac syndrome. The CDR3 has 12 amino acids. Random hexamers served to reverse transcribe roughly 0.45 to 1 ug RNA. TCRdb recomputed calls from the immunoSEQ multiplex PCR reads with MiXCR, one row per CDR3 protein. The repertoire consists of about 120,000 distinct CDR3 sequences, with about 94% occurring once and the leading ten covering 0.2% to 0.25%. Sequencing input: CD8+ T cells from PBMCs. The chain carries TRBV21-1 and TRBJ2-1; the table assigns TRBD2, which was not confirmed against the DNA. TRBV21-1 is designated a pseudogene. This receptor was obtained from a human donor with Susac syndrome. The CDR3 sequence: CASSLKDPQQFF. Here the CDR3 DNA reads TGTGCCAGCAGCCTCAAGGACCCTCAGCAGTTCTTC.